This T cell receptor beta chain derives from a study of tumor-infiltrating lymphocytes in localized non-small cell lung cancer. In this sample, this clone is medium-sized (0.01 to 0.1%). Its antigen is as yet unknown. This table comes from immunoSEQ multiplex PCR, and its TCRdb copy is limited to in-frame clones, with some not included. The data contain about 10,000 clones, around four fifths of them seen just once; the ten biggest clones take up about a fifth. CDR1 and CDR2 from the germline V gene are MRHNA and SNTAGT. The CDR3 sequence is 13 residues long. Trimming at V came to 4 bases and at J to 5 bases, leaving 4 bases not matched to a gene. Findings of the study overall: Each assay used a separate piece of the same tissue. T-cell fraction did not differ between immunotypes IM1 and IM2.

Sequences were obtained from uninvolved lung tissue not adjacent to the tumor. The chain links TRBV6-4 to TRBJ1-1; 7 positions match TRBD1. The clonotype was recovered from a human donor with non-small cell lung cancer. Written as DNA, the CDR3 is TGTGCCAGCAGTGCGACAGGGAAAACTGAAGCTTTCTTT. It specifies CASSATGKTEAFF.